One sample yielded the 20 T cell receptor beta chains listed below, sequenced in a study of spatial heterogeneity in lung cancer. In TCRdb, the 5' RACE reads were re-called with MiXCR into one record per CDR3 protein. The sample lists 470 or so distinct CDR3 sequences; around 14% were seen once. Time point given: sample taken at primary tumor resection. The sequencing here drew on normal lung tissue next to the tumor, taken at surgery. The receptor source for this set is a male donor with early-stage non-small cell lung cancer.

By its share, this clonotype is large (0.1 to 1%). The library was prepared for alpha chains; this beta chain is a stray read, so its frequency means little. The chain uses TRBV28 and TRBJ2-1; a possible D gene is TRBD2 (7 bases). This CDR3 has 16 amino acids. V dropped 4 bases and J dropped 7 bases, with 20 bases sitting between them. Germline lookup yields CDR1 MDHEN and CDR2 SYDVKM. CDR3 sequence reads: CASSSPRGAILNEQFF. Written as DNA, the CDR3 is TGTGCCAGCAGTTCCCCCCGGGGGGCGATTCTAAATGAGCAGTTCTTC. The whole variable domain, remainder taken from reference TRBV28 and TRBJ2-1, is DVKVTQSSRYLVKRTGEKVFLECVQDMDHENMFWYRQDPGLGLRLIYFSYDVKMKEKGDIPEGYSVSREKKERFSLILESASTNQTSMYLCASSSPRGAILNEQFFGPGTRLTVL.

This clonotype appeared a few times. Because this beta chain is a stray read in a library intended to capture alpha chains, its abundance should not be given much weight. The chain uses TRBV12-3 or TRBV12-4 and TRBJ2-1; D possibly corresponds to TRBD1 (6 bases). V was cut by 4 bases and J by 15 bases, with 16 bases left in between. The CDR3 totals 12 residues. CDR3 sequence: CASSYKIQGRFF. CDR3 bases: TGTGCCAGCAGTTACAAGATACAGGGAAGGTTCTTC.

This clonotype was found a few times. Since it is a stray read in a library aimed at alpha chains, this beta chain has a size that is not meaningful. The chain joins TRBV30 to TRBJ2-7; D is perhaps TRBD1 (6 bases). This CDR3 comprises 12 residues. The V end lost 4 bases, the J end lost 2 bases, and 9 bases lay between the germline ends. The germline V gene encodes CDR1 GTSNPN and CDR2 SVGIG (reference sequence). In nucleotides, the CDR3 is TGTGCCTGGATCAGGGGACCCTACGAGCAGTACTTC. Residues: CAWIRGPYEQYF.

By sample fraction, this clonotype is large. This beta chain was picked up by a library intended for alpha chains and is off target, so its count carries little meaning. The chain is built from TRBV13 and TRBJ2-5, with 7 bases fitting TRBD1. The germline CDR1 and CDR2 sequences are PRHDT and FYEKMQ (reference sequence). V gave up 5 bases and J gave up 1 base; unmatched junction bases: 10. The CDR3 has 16 residues. The CDR3: CASSPRGSSLQETQYF. CDR3 DNA: TGTGCCAGCAGCCCCAGGGGGTCAAGTCTCCAAGAGACCCAGTACTTC.

This clonotype has only a few counts. The size of this beta chain means little, since it is a stray read in a library made for alpha chains. V is TRBV12-3 or TRBV12-4 and J is TRBJ2-1, with D hard to call. Trimming took off 5 bases at V and 4 bases at J, with 18 bases between the two ends. CDR3 length: 16 amino acids. The CDR3 is CASSPGPFTRYNEQFF. In DNA form, the CDR3 reads TGTGCCAGCAGTCCCGGGCCATTTACGCGATACAATGAGCAGTTCTTC.

As for this clonotype: With the library built for alpha chains, this beta chain is off target and its frequency is not meaningful. The V call is TRBV28, the J call TRBJ2-1; 9 bases map to TRBD2. Germline V CDR1 and CDR2: MDHEN, SYDVKM. This CDR3 region has 16 residues. V shed 5 bases, J shed 9 bases, and the junction held 14 bases outside the gene matches. The chain's CDR3 is CASSPPRASGTSEQFF. As DNA, the CDR3 is TGTGCCAGCAGTCCTCCGAGGGCTAGCGGGACGAGTGAGCAGTTCTTC.

This clonotype was observed a single time. This beta chain is a stray read from a library made for alpha chains; its abundance is not meaningful. The chain carries TRBV5-1 and TRBJ2-7; TRBD1 or TRBD2 may be the D gene (6 bases each). CDR3 size: 14 residues. Germline values: CDR1 SGHRS, CDR2 YFSETQ. Trimming shortened V by 2 bases and J by 5 bases, and 14 bases separated the two germline ends. This CDR3 reads CASSLGGRSNEQYF. The CDR3 region has the DNA TGCGCCAGCAGCTTAGGGGGGAGAAGCAACGAGCAGTACTTC. Together with reference TRBV5-1 and TRBJ2-7, the CDR3 gives the full variable domain: KAGVTQTPRYLIKTRGQQVTLSCSPISGHRSVSWYQQTPGQGLQFLFEYFSETQRNKGNFPGRFSGRQFSNSRSEMNVSTLELGDSALYLCASSLGGRSNEQYFGPGTRLTVT.

By proportion, this clonotype is large (0.1 to 1%). Because this beta chain is a stray read in a library intended to capture alpha chains, its abundance should not be given much weight. The chain carries TRBV6-1 and TRBJ2-7; D is undetermined. The CDR3 loop spans 14 amino acids. V was cut by 5 bases and J by 3 bases, with 14 bases left in between. Germline V gene sequence: CDR1 MNHNS, CDR2 SASEGT. CDR3 coding DNA: TGTGCCAGCAGTTGGACCTTCACCCTCTACGAGCAGTACTTC. Amino acid sequence: CASSWTFTLYEQYF.

By proportion, this clonotype is large. As an off-target read in a library built for alpha chains, this beta chain has a frequency of little significance. CDR3 DNA: TGTGCCATCAGTGAGAGTAGCGGGTACTACGAGCAGTACTTC. Translating gives CAISESSGYYEQYF. The J gene is TRBJ2-7, the V gene TRBV10-3, with 7 bases aligning to TRBD2. Unmatched junction bases numbered 4, after V lost 2 bases and J lost 3 bases. Germline CDR1 is ENHRY and CDR2 is SYGVKD. The CDR3 contains 14 residues.

Within the sample, this clonotype is large (0.1 to 1%). Since it is a stray read in a library aimed at alpha chains, this beta chain has a size that is not meaningful. The CDR3 DNA sequence: TGTGCCAGCAGTTTGGGTCGGGAGCAGTTCTTC. Protein sequence: CASSLGREQFF. The chain employs TRBV28 and TRBJ2-1, with D uncertain. The V end was cut by 3 bases, the J end by 10 bases, with 7 bases between. CDR3 length: 11 amino acids. Germline loops: CDR1 MDHEN, CDR2 SYDVKM.

This clonotype ranks as large. A library made for alpha chains picked up this beta chain off target, so its size means little. The chain couples TRBV5-1 to TRBJ2-7; no reliable D call. Trimming stripped 7 bases from V and 5 bases from J, with 19 bases between. This CDR3 is 14 amino acids long. The germline V gene encodes CDR1 SGHRS and CDR2 YFSETQ. The CDR3 loop is CASARATSQDEQYF. CDR3 sequence (DNA): TGCGCCAGCGCCCGGGCCACGTCGCAAGACGAGCAGTACTTC.

On this clonotype: Being off target in a library aimed at alpha chains, this beta chain has a size of little meaning. The V and J genes are TRBV2 and TRBJ2-7; D possibly matches TRBD1 or TRBD2 (6 bases each). Germline values: CDR1 SNHLY, CDR2 FYNNEI. Deletions cut 5 bases from V and 9 bases from J, with 17 bases between. This CDR3 region has 13 residues. The CDR3 DNA sequence: TGTGCCAGCAGTATCCGACAGGTCGGGGGGCAGTACTTC. This encodes CASSIRQVGGQYF.

In its sample, this clonotype ranks as large. Because this beta chain is a stray read in a library intended to capture alpha chains, its abundance should not be given much weight. V gene TRBV27 combines with J gene TRBJ2-3, with D hard to call. The CDR3 length is 16 residues. Per the germline V gene, CDR1 is MNHEY and CDR2 is SMNVEV (reference sequence). Trimming took 6 bases from V and 2 from J, leaving 18 bases between them. In nucleotides, the CDR3 is TGTGCCAGCAGCTTGGATTTGGGGATCGCCACAGATACGCAGTATTTT. It yields the protein CASSLDLGIATDTQYF.

This clonotype is large within its sample. The size of this beta chain means little, since it is a stray read in a library made for alpha chains. V and J are TRBV7-2 and TRBJ2-7; D tentatively fits TRBD1 or TRBD2 (5 bases each). Germline CDR1 reads SGHTA; CDR2 reads FQGNSA. V was pared by 4 bases and J by 2 bases, with 21 bases between. The CDR3 has 17 residues. The CDR3 loop is CASSYRRTRTKAYEQYF. DNA for the CDR3: TGTGCCAGCAGCTATAGGCGAACTAGGACAAAAGCCTACGAGCAGTACTTC.

As for this clonotype: Since the library was made to target alpha chains, this beta chain is a stray read and its abundance is not meaningful. This rearrangement joins TRBV5-1 to TRBJ2-2; D is ambiguous. The germline V and J ends were trimmed by 0 bases and 3 bases, with 6 bases remaining between them. The CDR3 extends over 14 amino acids. The V gene's germline CDR1 is SGHRS and CDR2 YFSETQ. Here the CDR3 DNA reads TGCGCCAGCAGCTTGGGACCGGACACCGGGGAGCTGTTTTTT. As protein: CASSLGPDTGELFF.

By share of the sample, this clonotype is large. This beta chain turned up in a library designed for alpha chains; as an off-target read, its abundance says little. The chain employs TRBV6-2 or TRBV6-3 and TRBJ2-3, with a possible D match to TRBD1 (5 bases). Germline loops: CDR1 MNHEY, CDR2 SVGEGT. V was trimmed by 3 bases and J by 11 bases, leaving 12 bases between them. This CDR3 has 12 residues. The DNA of the CDR3 is TGTGCCAGCAGTTATGGGGCAACTTGGCAGTATTTT. Translated, it gives CASSYGATWQYF.

This clonotype was seen only a few times. The library was built for alpha chains, so this beta chain is an off-target read and its size means little. This chain links TRBV29-1 with TRBJ2-3, with D perhaps being TRBD1 or TRBD2 (5 bases each). The CDR3 runs 11 residues. Trimming shortened V by 6 bases and J by 2 bases, and 6 bases separated the two germline ends. The germline V gene encodes CDR1 SQVTM and CDR2 ANQGSEA. The CDR3 is CSVGTTDTQYF. DNA of the CDR3: TGCAGCGTAGGGACCACAGATACGCAGTATTTT.

This clonotype was counted a few times. Since the library was made to target alpha chains, this beta chain is a stray read and its abundance is not meaningful. The chain couples TRBV20-1 to TRBJ2-1; D gene uncertain. Germline CDR1 reads DFQATT; CDR2 reads SNEGSKA (reference sequence). The CDR3 is made up of 11 amino acids. V lost 7 bases and J lost 3, with 7 bases in between. The CDR3 is CSVLNYNEQFF. The CDR3 coding sequence is TGCAGTGTCCTGAACTACAATGAGCAGTTCTTC.

With respect to this clonotype: A library prepared for alpha chains yielded this beta chain as an off-target read; its size is of little meaning. J is TRBJ2-7 and V is TRBV6-5; a weak D match, TRBD2 (6 bases). The V and J ends lost 6 bases and 2 bases respectively, with 14 bases between them. Germline CDR1 is MNHEY and CDR2 is SVGAGI. The CDR3 runs to 14 residues. The CDR3 DNA follows: TGTGCCAGCAGCCAAAGGGACTCTCCCTACGAGCAGTACTTC. As protein: CASSQRDSPYEQYF.

This clonotype is large within its sample. An end of the junction does not agree with germline; a read error may underlie this. This beta chain represents an off-target read in a library built for alpha chains; its size is of limited meaning. The chain links TRBV7-7 to TRBJ2-3; D is possibly TRBD1 (6 bases). Germline V gene sequence: CDR1 SSHAT, CDR2 FNYEAQ (reference sequence). The CDR3 spans 14 residues. CDR3 protein: CASSLRQGTDTQYF. For the CDR3, the DNA is TGTGCTAGCAGCTTACGACAGGGCACAGATACGCAGTATTTT.